This T cell receptor beta chain was sequenced during a study of CD8 T cells in ankylosing spondylitis. Study-level points and caveats: Typical of ankylosing spondylitis blood, it appeared, was a TCR beta motif of seven to nine highly homologous variants. Reports say disease-linked clones showed up significantly more in matched ankylosing spondylitis synovial fluid.

TCRdb independently ran MiXCR on the 5' RACE reads; one entry per CDR3 protein. This repertoire shows nearly 250,000 distinct CDR3 sequences, roughly a third found once; its top ten account for 4% to 5.5%. Concerning this clonotype: No antigen is known for it.

The CDR3 runs 13 residues. Germline values: CDR1 ENHRY, CDR2 SYGVKD. Trimming removed 6 bases from V and 7 bases from J, with 13 bases in between. The genes are TRBV10-3 and TRBJ2-1; unclear D gene. Sequencing used blood, either unsorted or a sorted T cell fraction (not recorded which). This TCR came from a male donor with ankylosing spondylitis or in good health (not recorded which). The CDR3, as DNA: TGTGCCATCAGCGGAGTCCAGTTAAATGAGCAGTTCTTC. Translated: CAISGVQLNEQFF.